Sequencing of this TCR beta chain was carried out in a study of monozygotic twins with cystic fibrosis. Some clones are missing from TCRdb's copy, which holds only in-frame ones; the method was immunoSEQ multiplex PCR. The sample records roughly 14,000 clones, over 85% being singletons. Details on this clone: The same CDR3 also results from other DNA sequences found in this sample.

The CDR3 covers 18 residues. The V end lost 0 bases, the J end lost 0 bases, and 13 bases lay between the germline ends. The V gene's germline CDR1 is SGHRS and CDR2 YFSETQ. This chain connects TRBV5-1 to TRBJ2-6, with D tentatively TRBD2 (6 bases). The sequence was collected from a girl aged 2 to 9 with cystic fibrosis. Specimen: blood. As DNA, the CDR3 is TGCGCCAGCAGCTTGGTGAGCGGGCCAAGCTCTGGGGCCAACGTCCTGACTTTC. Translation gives CASSLVSGPSSGANVLTF.